This TCR beta chain was sequenced for a study of T cell changes during pregnancy in multiple sclerosis. This clone was seen just once. Sequenced by immunoSEQ multiplex PCR; TCRdb stores in-frame clones only, minus some. The repertoire holds some 55,000 clones, approximately 87% seen once, with approximately 5.3% in the top ten. The germline V gene encodes CDR1 SGHTS and CDR2 YDEGEE. Deletions cut 4 bases from V and 10 bases from J, with 6 bases between. The CDR3 has 11 amino acids. Sequenced input: peripheral blood from another person, used as feeder cells. The receptor was isolated from a human donor whose cells served as feeder cells for cultures in a pregnancy study. The chain is built from TRBV5-8 and TRBJ1-6; D unclear. The CDR3 nucleotides are TGTGCCAGCAGCGTCCGGTCACCCCTCCACTTT. It yields the protein CASSVRSPLHF.